This TCR beta chain comes out of a study of CD8+CD57+ T cells in acquired aplastic anemia. Investigators profiled TCR beta VDJ and CDR3 from genomic DNA template. TCRdb ran MiXCR on the reads and lists one entry per CDR3 protein. The table includes some 140,000 distinct CDR3 sequences, about 48% detected once. V dropped 6 bases and J dropped 4; count of bases not matched to a gene: 11. Germline V lookup: CDR1 SQVTM, CDR2 ANQGSEA. The CDR3 length is 17 residues. Patients selected for sequencing had displayed CD8+CD57+ cell expansion by flow cytometry. V gene TRBV29-1 combines with J gene TRBJ2-3, with TRBD2 matching 15 bases. Sequences were obtained from sorted CD4+, CD8+, or CD8+CD57+ T cells (not recorded which) from PBMCs. The TCR sequence derives from a human donor with aplastic anemia. The CDR3 loop reads CSVQRTSGGAGADTQYF. The DNA of the CDR3 is TGCAGCGTACAGAGGACTAGCGGGGGGGCCGGCGCAGATACGCAGTATTTT.